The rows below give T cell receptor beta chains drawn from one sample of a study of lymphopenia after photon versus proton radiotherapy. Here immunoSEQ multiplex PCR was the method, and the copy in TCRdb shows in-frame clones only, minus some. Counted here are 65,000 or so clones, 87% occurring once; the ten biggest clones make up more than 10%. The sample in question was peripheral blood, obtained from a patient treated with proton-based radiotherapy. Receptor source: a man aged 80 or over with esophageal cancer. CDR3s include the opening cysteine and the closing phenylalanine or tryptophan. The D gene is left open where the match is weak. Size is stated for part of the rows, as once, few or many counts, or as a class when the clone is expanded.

CDR3nt: TGTGCCAGTAGTCCCCTGGACGGGGCTAACTATGGCTACACCTTC
CDR3aa: CASSPLDGANYGYTF
v_gene: TRBV19
abundance: .
d_gene: .
j_gene: TRBJ1-2

CDR3nt: TGTGCCAGCAGCTCCAACAGGGGGCTGGGCAATCAGCCCCAGCATTTT
CDR3aa: CASSSNRGLGNQPQHF
v_gene: TRBV5-6
abundance: .
d_gene: TRBD1
j_gene: TRBJ1-5

CDR3nt: TGCAGCGTTGAAGATAGTGCAGTCCTAGAGACCCAGTACTTC
CDR3aa: CSVEDSAVLETQYF
v_gene: TRBV29-1
abundance: few
d_gene: .
j_gene: TRBJ2-5

CDR3nt: TGTGCCAGCAGCCCGGACAGGGTGGGAAGGGAGACCCAGTACTTC
CDR3aa: CASSPDRVGRETQYF
v_gene: TRBV2
abundance: once
d_gene: TRBD1
j_gene: TRBJ2-5

CDR3nt: TGTGCCAGCAGTTACCGAGGACAGGGGGGCCAGCCCCAGCATTTT
CDR3aa: CASSYRGQGGQPQHF
v_gene: TRBV6-6
abundance: .
d_gene: TRBD1
j_gene: TRBJ1-5

CDR3nt: TGTGCCAGCCCCGGGCAGCTGAACACTGAAGCTTTCTTT
CDR3aa: CASPGQLNTEAFF
v_gene: TRBV6-1
abundance: .
d_gene: .
j_gene: TRBJ1-1

CDR3nt: TGTGCCAGCAGGGGGGGGACCGCGGGCTATGGCTACACCTTC
CDR3aa: CASRGGTAGYGYTF
v_gene: TRBV6-1
abundance: .
d_gene: .
j_gene: TRBJ1-2

CDR3nt: TGTGCCAGCAGCTCATGGGGACAGGACTACGAGCAGTACTTC
CDR3aa: CASSSWGQDYEQYF
v_gene: TRBV7-9
abundance: .
d_gene: TRBD1
j_gene: TRBJ2-7

CDR3nt: TGTGCCAGCAGCTTAGCGGGACAGACAAATACGCAGTATTTT
CDR3aa: CASSLAGQTNTQYF
v_gene: TRBV7-2
abundance: .
d_gene: TRBD1
j_gene: TRBJ2-3

CDR3nt: TGTGCCAGCAGCTTGGAGACGCAGGGTCCCCAAGAGACCCAGTACTTC
CDR3aa: CASSLETQGPQETQYF
v_gene: TRBV5-4
abundance: .
d_gene: .
j_gene: TRBJ2-5

CDR3nt: TGTGCCAGCAGTTTACGAGCACAAGATAATTCACCCCTCCACTTT
CDR3aa: CASSLRAQDNSPLHF
v_gene: TRBV27
abundance: .
d_gene: .
j_gene: TRBJ1-6

CDR3nt: TGTGCCAGCAGCTTAGCAGGGGGGGCCTCAACCAATCAGCCCCAGCATTTT
CDR3aa: CASSLAGGASTNQPQHF
v_gene: TRBV11-3
abundance: once
d_gene: TRBD1
j_gene: TRBJ1-5

CDR3nt: TGTGCCAGCACCGACCGGGGCCTTTGGTACACCTTC
CDR3aa: CASTDRGLWYTF
v_gene: TRBV5-8
abundance: .
d_gene: .
j_gene: TRBJ1-2

CDR3nt: TGTGCCAGCAGCTCAACAGGCGCACCCTATGGCTACACCTTC
CDR3aa: CASSSTGAPYGYTF
v_gene: TRBV4-2
abundance: few
d_gene: .
j_gene: TRBJ1-2

CDR3nt: TGTGCCAGCAGCTTAGTCCGAAACACCGGGGAGCTGTTTTTT
CDR3aa: CASSLVRNTGELFF
v_gene: TRBV11-2
abundance: .
d_gene: .
j_gene: TRBJ2-2

CDR3nt: TGTGCCAGCAGCTCCCGTGGGGTATGGGAGACCCAGTACTTC
CDR3aa: CASSSRGVWETQYF
v_gene: TRBV7-2
abundance: .
d_gene: .
j_gene: TRBJ2-5

CDR3nt: TGCGCCACCTACCGCGGCGGCTATGATACGCAGTATTTT
CDR3aa: CATYRGGYDTQYF
v_gene: TRBV10-1
abundance: .
d_gene: .
j_gene: TRBJ2-3

CDR3nt: TGTGCCAGCTCACCTAACCCTCCTACGAACACCGGGGAGCTGTTTTTT
CDR3aa: CASSPNPPTNTGELFF
v_gene: TRBV18
abundance: few
d_gene: .
j_gene: TRBJ2-2

CDR3nt: TGTGCCAGCAGTCGAGGGGGTTACGAGCAGTACTTC
CDR3aa: CASSRGGYEQYF
v_gene: TRBV6-5
abundance: .
d_gene: .
j_gene: TRBJ2-7

CDR3nt: TGTGCCAGCAGCTCTCTCCAGGGGGCTGGTGGCTACACCTTC
CDR3aa: CASSSLQGAGGYTF
v_gene: TRBV11-2
abundance: many
d_gene: TRBD1
j_gene: TRBJ1-2

CDR3nt: TGCAGCGTTGACCCCAGTCTCGGAGAGCAGTTCTTC
CDR3aa: CSVDPSLGEQFF
v_gene: TRBV29-1
abundance: .
d_gene: .
j_gene: TRBJ2-1

CDR3nt: TGTGCCAGCAGTCCCGCCGGGACAGGGGGGCTTGGCTACACCTTC
CDR3aa: CASSPAGTGGLGYTF
v_gene: TRBV27
abundance: .
d_gene: TRBD1
j_gene: TRBJ1-2

CDR3nt: TGCAGCGTTGAATCCCCCAGGGGGCCGACTGGCTACGAGCAGTACTTC
CDR3aa: CSVESPRGPTGYEQYF
v_gene: TRBV29-1
abundance: .
d_gene: TRBD1
j_gene: TRBJ2-7

CDR3nt: TGTGCCAGTAGTTTAACCGGCGGCGCGGGAGTGCAAGAGCAGTACTTC
CDR3aa: CASSLTGGAGVQEQYF
v_gene: TRBV19
abundance: .
d_gene: TRBD2
j_gene: TRBJ2-7

CDR3nt: TGCGCCAGCAGCCAAAGCAGAGGGGGCGGGTCACCCCTCCACTTT
CDR3aa: CASSQSRGGGSPLHF
v_gene: TRBV4-3
abundance: .
d_gene: TRBD1
j_gene: TRBJ1-6

CDR3nt: TGTGCCAGCAGTGAACTGGGCCAGTATGAAAAACTGTTTTTT
CDR3aa: CASSELGQYEKLFF
v_gene: TRBV2
abundance: .
d_gene: .
j_gene: TRBJ1-4